Listed here are 27 T cell receptor beta chains from one sample, sequenced in a study of shared clonotypes between healthy human individuals. The table came from immunoSEQ multiplex PCR; TCRdb's copy has only in-frame clones and leaves some out. This table has hundreds of thousands of clones, 90% to 97% appearing once. Selected positively for CCR7 and CD45RO-negative, naive CD8 cells excluded terminally differentiated effector memory CD45RA+ cells. Sequencing was carried out using naive CD8+ T cells sorted from blood. The receptors here all came from a woman aged 25 to 45 in good health.

The chain links TRBV10-3 to TRBJ1-4; 9 bases fit TRBD1. The V segment lost 6 bases and the J segment 1 base; nucleotides outside the gene matches: 6. This CDR3 is 16 amino acids long. The germline V gene has CDR1 ENHRY and CDR2 SYGVKD. CDR3: CAISPGQGGTNEKLFF. The CDR3 DNA reads as TGTGCCATCAGCCCGGGACAGGGAGGAACTAATGAAAAACTGTTTTTT.

This chain uses TRBV27 with TRBJ2-1; D ambiguous. Trimming stripped 7 bases from V and 6 bases from J, with 19 bases between. This CDR3 has 15 amino acids. CDR1 MNHEY and CDR2 SMNVEV come from the germline V gene (reference sequence). This CDR3 reads CASTPLTTALNEQFF. The CDR3 DNA follows: TGTGCCAGCACCCCCCTCACCACGGCCCTCAATGAGCAGTTCTTC.

The chain recombines TRBV18 with TRBJ1-1, with 9 bases identical to TRBD1. This CDR3 region has 15 residues. The V gene's germline CDR1 is KGHSH and CDR2 LQKENI. V lost 0 bases, J lost 1 base, and 0 bases stayed unmatched. CDR3 DNA: TGTGCCAGCTCACCACCGGGACAGGGGAACACTGAAGCTTTCTTT. It translates to CASSPPGQGNTEAFF.

J is TRBJ2-7 and V is TRBV4-1, with TRBD1 identical over 10 bases. This CDR3 comprises 15 residues. The J segment lost 0 bases and the V segment lost 4 bases, leaving 3 bases of the junction unmatched. The V gene's germline CDR1 is MGHRA and CDR2 YSYEKL. The CDR3 DNA is TGCGCCAGCAGCCTAAGGACAGGGGGCTCCTACGAGCAGTACTTC. Its protein product is CASSLRTGGSYEQYF.

V and J are TRBV5-1 and TRBJ2-1; D is perhaps TRBD2 (6 bases). V lost 0 bases and J lost 6, with 7 bases in between. Germline CDR1 is SGHRS and CDR2 is YFSETQ. The CDR3 is made up of 13 amino acids. The CDR3 DNA is TGCGCCAGCAGCTTGGTTAGCGGCAATGAGCAGTTCTTC. Residues: CASSLVSGNEQFF.

This sequence joins TRBV28 and TRBJ1-1; weak D call: TRBD1 (6 bases). V dropped 8 bases and J dropped 0 bases, with 16 bases sitting between them. CDR1 is MDHEN, CDR2 SYDVKM, per germline. CDR3 length equals 15 residues. CDR3 region: CASQELGGMNTEAFF. The CDR3 DNA follows: TGTGCCAGCCAAGAACTAGGGGGGATGAACACTGAAGCTTTCTTT.

CDR3 DNA: TGTGCCAGCAGTCCAGCGACAGGAGCTAACTATGGCTACACCTTC. The encoded protein is CASSPATGANYGYTF. The chain joins TRBV27 to TRBJ1-2, with a tentative D call TRBD1 (6 bases). The V gene lost 5 bases and the J gene lost 0 bases, with 13 bases spanning the gap. This CDR3 spans 15 amino acids. Germline values: CDR1 MNHEY, CDR2 SMNVEV (reference sequence).

On this clone itself: One junction end does not reproduce the germline sequence, and a read error may be involved. The J gene is TRBJ2-7, the V gene TRBV27; no firm D call. The CDR3 is made up of 13 amino acids. Germline V gene sequence: CDR1 MNHEY, CDR2 SMNVEV (reference sequence). The CDR3 here is CASSLSFRYEQYF. For the CDR3, the DNA is TGTGCCAGCAGTCTATCGTTTCGGTACGAGCAGTACTTC.

The chain links TRBV13 to TRBJ2-5; the D call may be TRBD1 or TRBD2 (6 bases each). V lost 5 bases to trimming and J lost 4 bases, with 20 bases between them. This CDR3 spans 16 amino acids. Germline V lookup: CDR1 PRHDT, CDR2 FYEKMQ (reference sequence). CDR3 amino acids: CASSPTLGRGGETQYF. The CDR3 bases are TGTGCCAGCAGCCCAACCCTCGGGAGAGGGGGAGAGACCCAGTACTTC.

The V gene is TRBV5-6, the J gene TRBJ1-2; D may be TRBD1 (5 bases). Trimming cost V 1 base and J 5 bases, with 12 bases left between them. The germline V gene encodes CDR1 SGHDT and CDR2 YYEEEE. The length of the CDR3 is 14 residues. The CDR3 nucleotides are TGTGCCAGCAGCTTGCTAGGGACGGATTATGGCTACACCTTC. Translation: CASSLLGTDYGYTF.

V and J are TRBV25-1 and TRBJ2-1, with 9 bases that match TRBD2. After removal of 4 bases from V and 9 bases from J, the junction contained 7 bases not matched to a gene. The CDR3 length is 14 residues. Germline values: CDR1 MGHDK, CDR2 SYGVNS. The CDR3 loop reads CASSGAGGPSEQFF. The CDR3, as DNA: TGTGCCAGCAGTGGTGCGGGAGGGCCGAGTGAGCAGTTCTTC. Filled out from reference TRBV25-1 and TRBJ2-1, the complete variable domain reads EADIYQTPRYLVIGTGKKITLECSQTMGHDKMYWYQQDPGMELHLIHYSYGVNSTEKGDLSSESTVSRIRTEHFPLTLESARPSHTSQYLCASSGAGGPSEQFFGPGTRLTVL.

V usage is TRBV29-1 and J usage is TRBJ2-1; 9 bases align to TRBD2. The CDR3 consists of 14 residues. CDR1 is SQVTM, CDR2 ANQGSEA, per germline. The V gene end was trimmed by 0 bases and the J gene end by 10 bases; junction bases not matched to a gene: 7. CDR3 DNA sequence: TGCAGCGTTGAAGATCCAAGCGGGAGGAACGAGCAGTTCTTC. This encodes CSVEDPSGRNEQFF.

The chain couples TRBV5-6 to TRBJ2-6; 7 nucleotides align to TRBD2. Germline trimming cut 4 bases from V and 2 bases from J; bases unmatched to any gene: 9. The CDR3 sequence is 17 residues long. Germline V CDR1 and CDR2: SGHDT, YYEEEE. The CDR3 nucleotides read TGTGCCAGCAGCCACTCGGTTGGGGGGGCTGGGGCCAACGTCCTGACTTTC. This sequence encodes CASSHSVGGAGANVLTF.

This chain links TRBV9 with TRBJ1-2; 12 nucleotides agree with TRBD1. Germline CDR1 and CDR2: SGDLS and YYNGEE. V shed 5 bases and J 8 bases; nucleotides not matched to a gene: 10. This CDR3 region has 15 residues. The CDR3 reads CASRGTGGARVGYTF. CDR3 DNA: TGTGCCAGCAGGGGGACAGGGGGCGCCAGGGTAGGCTACACCTTC.

This chain links TRBV4-1 with TRBJ1-5; tentatively, D is TRBD1 (5 bases). V was trimmed by 0 bases and J by 1 base, leaving 13 bases between them. The CDR3 length is 17 residues. From germline, CDR1 is MGHRA and CDR2 YSYEKL. The CDR3 region has the DNA TGCGCCAGCAGCCAAGAGGGGGGAAGAATGAGCAATCAGCCCCAGCATTTT. Encoded protein: CASSQEGGRMSNQPQHF.

As regards this clone: Within the sample, other DNA sequences also encode this same CDR3. This chain uses TRBV27 with TRBJ2-1, with D uncertain. The CDR3 is 14 residues long. Germline lookup yields CDR1 MNHEY and CDR2 SMNVEV (reference sequence). Trimming pared 2 bases from V and 0 bases from J, leaving 5 bases between. The CDR3 is CASSLRSSYNEQFF. CDR3 coding DNA: TGTGCCAGCAGTTTAAGAAGCTCCTACAATGAGCAGTTCTTC.

This sequence joins TRBV27 and TRBJ2-1; D is perhaps TRBD2 (6 bases). V was trimmed by 5 bases and J by 6 bases, leaving 11 bases between them. The CDR3 runs to 13 residues. Germline loops: CDR1 MNHEY, CDR2 SMNVEV (reference sequence). Here the CDR3 DNA reads TGTGCCAGCAGTACCGGACTACCCAATGAGCAGTTCTTC. Amino acid sequence: CASSTGLPNEQFF.

The chain is built from TRBV28 and TRBJ2-2; either TRBD1 or TRBD2 may supply D (5 bases each). The CDR3 totals 14 residues. Germline V CDR1 and CDR2: MDHEN, SYDVKM. The ends were cut back, 3 bases at V and 7 bases at J, with 12 bases in the middle. Here the CDR3 DNA reads TGTGCCAGCAGTTTTAGAGGGGAAGGCGGGGAGCTGTTTTTT. Amino acids: CASSFRGEGGELFF.

The chain couples TRBV19 to TRBJ2-7; 8 bases are a match to TRBD1. This CDR3 is built from 16 residues. CDR1 is LNHDA, CDR2 SQIVND, per germline (reference sequence). Trimming took 5 bases from V and 4 from J; bases not matched to a gene: 13. The CDR3 reads CASSVGTGTGRYEQYF. The DNA for the CDR3 is TGTGCCAGTAGTGTGGGGACCGGGACAGGCCGATACGAGCAGTACTTC. Supplemented by reference TRBV19 and TRBJ2-7, the full variable domain reads DGGITQSPKYLFRKEGQNVTLSCEQNLNHDAMYWYRQDPGQGLRLIYYSQIVNDFQKGDIAEGYSVSREKKESFPLTVTSAQKNPTAFYLCASSVGTGTGRYEQYFGPGTRLTVT.

V usage is TRBV9 and J usage is TRBJ2-5; no clear D. The CDR3 is made up of 12 amino acids. V was cut by 4 bases and J by 0 bases, with 4 bases left in between. Germline V gene lookup returns CDR1 SGDLS and CDR2 YYNGEE. The CDR3 DNA is TGTGCCAGCAGCTCCTACCAAGAGACCCAGTACTTC. Its protein is CASSSYQETQYF.

This chain links TRBV9 with TRBJ1-4; D gene unclear. CDR1 SGDLS and CDR2 YYNGEE come from the germline V gene. V lost 5 bases to trimming and J lost 0 bases, with 8 bases between them. The CDR3 is made up of 14 amino acids. CDR3 in amino acids: CASSKLATNEKLFF. The CDR3 nucleotides read TGTGCCAGCAGTAAATTAGCAACTAATGAAAAACTGTTTTTT.

The rearrangement uses TRBV29-1 and TRBJ2-4; D possibly matches TRBD1 or TRBD2 (5 bases each). Germline values: CDR1 SQVTM, CDR2 ANQGSEA. The V end lost 6 bases, the J end lost 9 bases, and 12 bases lay between the germline ends. The CDR3 totals 11 residues. In DNA form, the CDR3 reads TGCAGCGTACGGGACGGCGGCATTCAGTACTTC. Amino acid sequence: CSVRDGGIQYF.

The chain has TRBV30 and TRBJ2-2; 7 nucleotides line up with TRBD2. The CDR3 sequence is 16 residues long. V was clipped by 2 bases and J by 6 bases; unmatched bases: 12. Germline V gene sequence: CDR1 GTSNPN, CDR2 SVGIG (reference sequence). DNA for the CDR3: TGTGCCTGGAGTTCCGGACTAGTAGGTGGTTCCGGGGAGCTGTTTTTT. This translates into CAWSSGLVGGSGELFF.

V usage is TRBV6-1 and J usage is TRBJ1-1; D uncertain. The CDR3 is 14 residues long. V lost 2 bases and J 5 bases, leaving 12 bases between the germline ends. Germline V gene data show CDR1 as MNHNS and CDR2 as SASEGT. Here the CDR3 DNA reads TGTGCCAGCAGTGAAACTCGGACGCGGACTGAAGCTTTCTTT. It specifies CASSETRTRTEAFF.

This chain links TRBV5-6 with TRBJ1-1; the D gene is possibly TRBD1 (6 bases). V was cut by 2 bases and J by 0 bases, with 11 bases left in between. This CDR3 has 15 residues. Germline V gene lookup returns CDR1 SGHDT and CDR2 YYEEEE. The CDR3 loop is CASSLQGLVNTEAFF. CDR3 sequence (DNA): TGTGCCAGCAGCTTACAGGGACTCGTGAACACTGAAGCTTTCTTT.

This clone appeared a single time. The chain links TRBV6-5 to TRBJ1-2; 9 bases are a match to TRBD1. The V gene's germline CDR1 is MNHEY and CDR2 SVGAGI. The CDR3 spans 15 residues. The ends lost 7 bases at V and 2 bases at J; junction bases unmatched: 8. The CDR3 reads CASTPTGGLNYGYTF. CDR3 sequence (DNA): TGTGCCAGCACTCCTACAGGGGGCTTAAACTATGGCTACACCTTC.

The CDR3 is CASSSETSSGELFF. The CDR3 DNA is TGTGCCAGCAGCTCGGAGACTAGCTCCGGGGAGCTGTTTTTT. This rearrangement joins TRBV5-4 to TRBJ2-2, with TRBD2 identical over 7 bases. In germline, CDR1 is SGHNT, CDR2 YYREEE (reference sequence). Losses at the gene ends were 3 bases for V and 6 bases for J; bases not matched to a gene: 5. The CDR3 totals 14 residues.